Sequencing of this TCR beta chain was carried out in a study of T cell responses to AZD1222 COVID-19 vaccine. Data came from immunoSEQ multiplex PCR; TCRdb stores just in-frame clones and leaves some out. The data hold about 190,000 clones, with approximately 90% observed a single time. In germline, CDR1 is SGHRS, CDR2 YFSETQ. This CDR3 has 13 residues. V lost 7 bases and J lost 8; bases outside the gene matches: 6. The sequences come from peripheral blood, collected on day 0 of AZD1222 vaccination. The chain has TRBV5-1 and TRBJ1-4, with 9 bases that match TRBD1. The receptor's source is an adult in good health. The CDR3 reads CASGQGRGEKLFF. Written as DNA, the CDR3 is TGCGCCAGCGGACAGGGGCGCGGGGAAAAACTGTTTTTT.